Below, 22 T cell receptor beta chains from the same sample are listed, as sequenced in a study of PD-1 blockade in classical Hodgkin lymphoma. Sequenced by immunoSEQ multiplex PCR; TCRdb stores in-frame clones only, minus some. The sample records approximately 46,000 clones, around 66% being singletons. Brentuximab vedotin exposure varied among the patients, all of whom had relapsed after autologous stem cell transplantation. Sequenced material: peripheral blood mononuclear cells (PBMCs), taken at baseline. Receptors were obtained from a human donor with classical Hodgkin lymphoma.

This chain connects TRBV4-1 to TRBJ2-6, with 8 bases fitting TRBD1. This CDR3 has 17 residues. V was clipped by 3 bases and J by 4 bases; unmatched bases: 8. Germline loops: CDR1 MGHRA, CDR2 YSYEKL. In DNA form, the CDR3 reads TGCGCCAGCAGCCAGTGGGCAGGGGGCACGGGGGCCAACGTCCTGACTTTC. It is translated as CASSQWAGGTGANVLTF.

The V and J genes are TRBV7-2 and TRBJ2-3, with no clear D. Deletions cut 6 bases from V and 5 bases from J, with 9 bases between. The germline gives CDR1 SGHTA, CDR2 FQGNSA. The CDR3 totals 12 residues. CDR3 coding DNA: TGTGCCAGCAGTTCGTTCCTAGATACGCAGTATTTT. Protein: CASSSFLDTQYF.

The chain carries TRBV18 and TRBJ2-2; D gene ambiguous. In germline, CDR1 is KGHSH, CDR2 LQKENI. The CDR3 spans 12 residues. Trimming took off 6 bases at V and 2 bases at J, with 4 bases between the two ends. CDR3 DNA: TGTGCCAGCTCCTTCAACACCGGGGAGCTGTTTTTT. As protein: CASSFNTGELFF.

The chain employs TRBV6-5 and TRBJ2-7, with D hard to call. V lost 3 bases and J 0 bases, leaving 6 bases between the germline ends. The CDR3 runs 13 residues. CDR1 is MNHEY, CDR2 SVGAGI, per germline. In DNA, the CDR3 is TGTGCCAGCAGTTATGACACCTCCTACGAGCAGTACTTC. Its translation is CASSYDTSYEQYF.

The CDR3 loop is CASRGGLNTEAFF. As DNA, the CDR3 is TGTGCCAGTAGGGGAGGCTTGAACACTGAAGCTTTCTTT. The rearrangement links TRBV19 to TRBJ1-1, with no clear D. Trimming left V 6 bases short and J 0 bases short, with 8 bases between. This CDR3 region has 13 residues. Germline CDR1 and CDR2: LNHDA and SQIVND (reference sequence).

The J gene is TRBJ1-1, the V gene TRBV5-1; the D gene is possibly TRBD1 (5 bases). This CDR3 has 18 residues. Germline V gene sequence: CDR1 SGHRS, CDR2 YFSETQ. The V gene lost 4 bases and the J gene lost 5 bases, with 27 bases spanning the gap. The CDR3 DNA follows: TGCGCCAGCAGCAAATTCTCCGGGACCAAGGCCATGGGAACTGAAGCTTTCTTT. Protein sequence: CASSKFSGTKAMGTEAFF.

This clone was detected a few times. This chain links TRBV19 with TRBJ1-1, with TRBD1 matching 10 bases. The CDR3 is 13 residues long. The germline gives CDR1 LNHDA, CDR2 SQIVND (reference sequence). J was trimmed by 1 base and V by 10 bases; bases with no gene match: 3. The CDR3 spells CATRTGGNTEAFF. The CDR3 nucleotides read TGTGCCACAAGGACAGGGGGGAACACTGAAGCTTTCTTT.

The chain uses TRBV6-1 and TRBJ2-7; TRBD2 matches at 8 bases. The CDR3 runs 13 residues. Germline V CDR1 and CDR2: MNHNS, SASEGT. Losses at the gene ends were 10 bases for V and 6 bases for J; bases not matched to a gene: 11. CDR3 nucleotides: TGTGCCACCAAAGCGGGAGCATATGGCGAGCAGTACTTC. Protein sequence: CATKAGAYGEQYF.

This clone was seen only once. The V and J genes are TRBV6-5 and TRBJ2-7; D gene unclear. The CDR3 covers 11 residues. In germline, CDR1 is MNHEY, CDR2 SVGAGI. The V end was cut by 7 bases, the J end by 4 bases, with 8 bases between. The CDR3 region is CASNHGYEQYF. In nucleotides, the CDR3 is TGTGCCAGCAACCACGGGTACGAGCAGTACTTC.

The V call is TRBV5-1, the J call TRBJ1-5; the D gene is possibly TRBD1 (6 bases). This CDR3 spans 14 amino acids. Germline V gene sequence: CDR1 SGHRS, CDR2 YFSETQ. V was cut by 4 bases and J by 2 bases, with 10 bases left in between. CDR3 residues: CASSPSGGNQPQHF. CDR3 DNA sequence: TGCGCCAGCAGCCCTTCAGGGGGCAATCAGCCCCAGCATTTT.

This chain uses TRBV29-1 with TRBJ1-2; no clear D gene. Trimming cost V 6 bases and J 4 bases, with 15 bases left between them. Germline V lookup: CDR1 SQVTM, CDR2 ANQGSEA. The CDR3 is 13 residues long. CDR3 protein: CSVGRLGSYGYTF. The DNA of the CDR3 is TGCAGCGTAGGAAGGTTAGGGTCCTATGGCTACACCTTC. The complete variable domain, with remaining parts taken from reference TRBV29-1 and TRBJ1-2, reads SAVISQKPSRDICQRGTSLTIQCQVDSQVTMMFWYRQQPGQSLTLIATANQGSEATYESGFVIDKFPISRPNLTFSTLTVSNMSPEDSSIYLCSVGRLGSYGYTFGSGTRLTVV.

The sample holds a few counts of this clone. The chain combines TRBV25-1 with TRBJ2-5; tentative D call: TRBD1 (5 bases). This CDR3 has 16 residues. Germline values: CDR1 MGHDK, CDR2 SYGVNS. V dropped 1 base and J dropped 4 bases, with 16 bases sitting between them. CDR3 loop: CASSEWGPGTGETQYF. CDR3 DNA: TGTGCCAGCAGTGAATGGGGCCCGGGTACGGGAGAGACCCAGTACTTC.

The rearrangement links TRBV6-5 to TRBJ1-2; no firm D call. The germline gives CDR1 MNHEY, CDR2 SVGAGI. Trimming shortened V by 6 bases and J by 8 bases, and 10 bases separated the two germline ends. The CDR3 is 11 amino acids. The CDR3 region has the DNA TGTGCCAGCAGACTCGGAGGAGGCTACACCTTC. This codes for CASRLGGGYTF.

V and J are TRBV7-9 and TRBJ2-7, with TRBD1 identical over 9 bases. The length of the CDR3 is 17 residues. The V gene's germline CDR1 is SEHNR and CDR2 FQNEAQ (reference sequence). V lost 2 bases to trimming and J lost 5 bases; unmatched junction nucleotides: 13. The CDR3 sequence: CASSLRDRDHMTDEQYF. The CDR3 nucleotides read TGTGCCAGCAGCTTACGGGACAGGGATCATATGACGGACGAGCAGTACTTC.

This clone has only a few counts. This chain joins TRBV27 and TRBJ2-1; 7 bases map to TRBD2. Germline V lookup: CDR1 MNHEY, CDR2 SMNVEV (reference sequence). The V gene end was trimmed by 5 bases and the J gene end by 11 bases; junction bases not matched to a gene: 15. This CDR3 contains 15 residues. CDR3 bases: TGTGCCAGCAGTCCTCTGCGGGAGAGTACAATGAAGCAGTTCTTC. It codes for CASSPLRESTMKQFF.

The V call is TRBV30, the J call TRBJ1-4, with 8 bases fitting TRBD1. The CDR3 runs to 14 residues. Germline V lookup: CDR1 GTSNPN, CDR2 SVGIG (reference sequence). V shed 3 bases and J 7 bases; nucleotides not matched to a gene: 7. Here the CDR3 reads CAWSLPGQVEKLFF. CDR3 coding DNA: TGTGCCTGGAGCCTACCGGGACAGGTTGAAAAACTGTTTTTT.

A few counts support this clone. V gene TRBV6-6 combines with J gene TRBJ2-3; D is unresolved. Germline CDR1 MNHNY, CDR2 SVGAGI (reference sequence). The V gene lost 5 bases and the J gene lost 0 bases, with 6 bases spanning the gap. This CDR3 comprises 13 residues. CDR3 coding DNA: TGTGCCAGCAGTCCGGGTAGCACAGATACGCAGTATTTT. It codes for CASSPGSTDTQYF.

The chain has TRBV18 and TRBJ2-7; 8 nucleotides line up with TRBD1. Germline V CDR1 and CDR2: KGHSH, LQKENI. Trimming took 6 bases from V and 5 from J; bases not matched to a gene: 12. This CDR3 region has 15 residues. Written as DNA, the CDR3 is TGTGCCAGCTCCTCCCCCGGACAGGGTGCCCACGAGCAGTACTTC. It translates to CASSSPGQGAHEQYF.

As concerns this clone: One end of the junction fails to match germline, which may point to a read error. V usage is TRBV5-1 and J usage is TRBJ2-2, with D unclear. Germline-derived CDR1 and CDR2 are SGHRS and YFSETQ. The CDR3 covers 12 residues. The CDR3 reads CASSLVTEELFF. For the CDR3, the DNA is TGCGCCAGCAGCTTGGTCACCGAGGAGCTGTTTTTT.

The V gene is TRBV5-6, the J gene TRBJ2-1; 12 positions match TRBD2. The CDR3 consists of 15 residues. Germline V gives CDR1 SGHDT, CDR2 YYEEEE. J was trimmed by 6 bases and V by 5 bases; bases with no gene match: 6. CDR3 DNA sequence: TGTGCCAGCAGTTTAGGACTAGCGGGAAGCAATGAGCAGTTCTTC. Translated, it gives CASSLGLAGSNEQFF.

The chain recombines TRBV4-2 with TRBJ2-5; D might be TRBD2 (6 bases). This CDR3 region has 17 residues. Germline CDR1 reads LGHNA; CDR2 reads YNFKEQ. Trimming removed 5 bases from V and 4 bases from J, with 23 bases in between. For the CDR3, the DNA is TGTGCCAGCAGCTCGCCCCCCGCAGGCACCGGGGGAGAGACCCAGTACTTC. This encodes CASSSPPAGTGGETQYF.

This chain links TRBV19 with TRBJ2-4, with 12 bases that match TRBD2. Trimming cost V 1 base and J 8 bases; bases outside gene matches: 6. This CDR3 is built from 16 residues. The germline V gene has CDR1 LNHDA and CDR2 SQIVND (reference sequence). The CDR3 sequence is CASSIALAGGNDIQYF. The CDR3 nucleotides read TGTGCCAGTAGTATAGCGCTAGCGGGAGGGAATGACATTCAGTACTTC.